This is a list of T cell receptor beta chains from one sample in a study of post-analysis software for immune sequencing data. Using its own MiXCR run on the PCR reads, TCRdb lists one record per CDR3 protein. The top ten clones hold 3% to 3.5% of a sample with roughly 200,000 distinct CDR3 sequences, 29% of them seen once. Sequencing was done on a sample of blood. These receptor sequences come from a girl aged 2-17 years with multiple sclerosis. Both conserved end residues are part of each CDR3. The order of the fields is V gene, D gene, J gene, clone size, CDR3 length, CDR3 protein, CDR3 DNA. D genes are given only for firm matches. Expanded clones get a size class; other rows say once, few or many, or leave the size out.

>TRBV5-1|NA|TRBJ2-5|NA|14
CASSSRSFGETQYF
TGCGCCAGCAGCTCCCGAAGTTTCGGCGAGACCCAGTACTTC
>TRBV29-1|NA|TRBJ1-2|many|16
CSVEGPRGRPTGGYTF
TGCAGCGTTGAGGGACCCCGGGGCCGGCCCACGGGAGGCTACACCTTC
>TRBV7-2|NA|TRBJ2-4|NA|18
CASSLFRETGVAKNIQYF
TGTGCCAGCAGCTTATTTAGGGAGACAGGTGTGGCCAAAAACATTCAGTACTTC
>TRBV4-1|TRBD1|TRBJ1-5|NA|17
CASSHLSGGYSNQPQHF
TGCGCCAGCAGCCACTTATCAGGGGGATATAGCAATCAGCCCCAGCATTTT
>TRBV6-2/TRBV6-3|NA|TRBJ1-1|few|15
CASSPRTEMNTEAFF
TGTGCCAGCAGTCCCCGGACAGAAATGAACACTGAAGCTTTCTTT
>TRBV20-1|NA|TRBJ2-7|NA|14
CSARGGPFSYEQYF
TGCAGTGCTAGAGGCGGGCCTTTCTCCTACGAGCAGTACTTC
>TRBV30|TRBD1|TRBJ2-3|NA|15
CAWDKTGGSTDTQYF
TGTGCCTGGGACAAAACAGGGGGCAGCACAGATACGCAGTATTTT
>TRBV14|NA|TRBJ1-2|NA|12
CASSMQNYGYTF
TGTGCCAGCAGCATGCAGAACTATGGCTACACCTTC
>TRBV6-1|NA|TRBJ1-4|few|14
CASTWSGINEKRFF
TGTGCCAGCACCTGGTCGGGGATTAATGAAAAACGGTTTTTT
>TRBV12-3/TRBV12-4|TRBD2|TRBJ2-4|many|12
CASSLGGREQYF
TGTGCCAGCAGTTTGGGTGGGAGGGAGCAGTACTTC
>TRBV20-1|NA|TRBJ1-2|few|13
CSATRGVLGGYTF
TGCAGTGCTACCCGGGGGGTGCTGGGTGGCTACACCTTC
>TRBV28|NA|TRBJ1-4|NA|12
CASRHLPEKLFF
TGTGCCAGCAGGCACCTGCCCGAAAAACTGTTTTTT
>TRBV6-5|TRBD1|TRBJ1-2|many|15
CASRKDRGRVSGYTF
TGTGCCAGCAGGAAGGACAGGGGGCGAGTTAGTGGCTACACCTTC
>TRBV5-1|NA|TRBJ1-1|NA|14
CASSLGTPSREAFF
TGCGCCAGCAGCTTGGGGACACCGTCCCGTGAAGCTTTCTTT
>TRBV10-3|TRBD1|TRBJ1-6|few|13
CAIGQGANSPLHF
TGTGCCATCGGACAGGGGGCGAATTCACCCCTCCACTTT
>TRBV4-1|NA|TRBJ2-7|many|13
CASSHRISYEQYF
TGCGCCAGCAGCCACCGGATTTCCTACGAGCAGTACTTC
>TRBV20-1|NA|TRBJ2-6|few|13
CSARLSGANVLTF
TGCAGTGCTAGATTATCCGGGGCCAACGTCCTGACTTTC
>TRBV5-1|NA|TRBJ2-5|many|12
CASSSQQETQYF
TGCGCCAGCAGCTCACAACAAGAGACCCAGTACTTC
>TRBV28|TRBD1|TRBJ1-2|many|14
CASSFGPGQYSYTF
TGTGCCAGCAGTTTTGGCCCGGGACAGTACAGCTACACCTTC
>TRBV5-1|NA|TRBJ1-6|many|14
CASSSGRSDSPLHF
TGCGCCAGCAGCTCGGGACGGTCGGATTCACCCCTCCACTTT
>TRBV10-3|NA|TRBJ1-1|NA|13
CAISEYRNTEAFF
TGTGCCATCAGTGAATATCGGAACACTGAAGCTTTCTTT
>TRBV15|NA|TRBJ2-7|many|14
CATSRKSLSYEQYF
TGTGCCACCAGCAGGAAGAGTCTATCCTACGAGCAGTACTTC
>TRBV5-1|TRBD2|TRBJ2-1|many|15
CASSVLASSYNEQFF
TGCGCCAGCAGCGTACTAGCGAGCTCCTACAATGAGCAGTTCTTC
>TRBV5-5|NA|TRBJ1-1|many|13
CASSTTMNTEAFF
TGTGCCAGCAGCACCACTATGAACACTGAAGCTTTCTTT
>TRBV7-2|NA|TRBJ2-5|few|16
CASRGNPGSRQETQYF
TGTGCCAGCAGGGGGAATCCGGGATCCCGTCAAGAGACCCAGTACTTC
>TRBV29-1|NA|TRBJ2-1|many|14
CSLLLDREGNEQFF
TGCAGCCTATTACTAGACAGGGAGGGCAATGAGCAGTTCTTC
>TRBV6-6|NA|TRBJ1-2|NA|17
CASSYSPQIGEIYGYTF
TGTGCCAGCAGTTACTCCCCCCAGATTGGCGAAATCTATGGCTACACCTTC
>TRBV12-3/TRBV12-4|TRBD1|TRBJ1-1|many|12
CASSPGTAGAFF
TGTGCCAGCAGTCCAGGGACAGCAGGAGCTTTCTTT
>TRBV6-4|NA|TRBJ2-1|many|17
CASSPLIWYSSYNEQFF
TGTGCCAGCAGTCCTCTAATATGGTATAGCTCCTACAATGAGCAGTTCTTC
>TRBV3-1|TRBD2|TRBJ2-7|many|14
CASGLAGGPWEQYF
TGTGCCAGCGGACTAGCGGGAGGTCCGTGGGAGCAGTACTTC
>TRBV11-2|NA|TRBJ1-1|NA|15
CASSLASPGFTEAFF
TGTGCCAGCAGCCTAGCCTCGCCGGGGTTCACTGAAGCTTTCTTT
>TRBV15|NA|TRBJ2-7|few|17
CATSRAPRLNSYNEQYF
TGTGCCACCAGCAGAGCCCCCAGATTGAACTCCTACAATGAGCAGTACTTC
>TRBV27|NA|TRBJ2-6|NA|13
CASRRSGANVRTF
TGTGCCAGCAGACGGTCTGGGGCCAACGTCCGGACTTTC
>TRBV12-3/TRBV12-4|NA|TRBJ1-1|NA|14
CVSSFAGLNTEAFF
TGTGTCAGCAGTTTCGCCGGCCTGAACACTGAAGCTTTCTTT
>TRBV19|NA|TRBJ1-1|once|14
CASKTGGTKAEAFF
TGTGCCAGTAAGACGGGTGGTACGAAGGCTGAAGCTTTCTTT
>TRBV20-1|NA|TRBJ1-1|NA|15
CSATSRENMNTEAFF
TGCAGTGCCACCTCCAGGGAAAACATGAACACTGAAGCTTTCTTT
>TRBV7-6|NA|TRBJ2-7|many|13
CASSLGSGYEQYF
TGTGCCAGCAGCTTAGGTTCGGGCTACGAGCAGTACTTC
>TRBV5-1|TRBD1|TRBJ2-1|many|15
CASSLVPTGVNEQFF
TGCGCCAGCAGCTTGGTACCGACAGGGGTCAATGAGCAGTTCTTC
>TRBV20-1|NA|TRBJ2-7|many|12
CSAWVSSYEQYF
TGCAGTGCGTGGGTCAGCTCCTACGAGCAGTACTTC
>TRBV15|NA|TRBJ1-2|many|17
CATSSGPGGKNNYGYTF
TGTGCCACCAGCAGTGGCCCCGGTGGAAAAAATAACTATGGCTACACCTTC